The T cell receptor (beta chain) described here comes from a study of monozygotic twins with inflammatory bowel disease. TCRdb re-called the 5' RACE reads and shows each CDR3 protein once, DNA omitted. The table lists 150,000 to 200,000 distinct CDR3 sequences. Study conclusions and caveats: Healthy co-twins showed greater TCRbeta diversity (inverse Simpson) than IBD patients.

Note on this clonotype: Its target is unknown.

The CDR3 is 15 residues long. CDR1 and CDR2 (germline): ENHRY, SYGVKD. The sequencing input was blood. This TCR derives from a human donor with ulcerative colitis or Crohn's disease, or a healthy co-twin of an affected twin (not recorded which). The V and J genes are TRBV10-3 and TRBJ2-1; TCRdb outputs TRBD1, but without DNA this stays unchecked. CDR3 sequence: CATRTDRDRANEQFF.